This TCR beta chain was identified in a study of early T cells in non-severe SARS-CoV-2 infection. The wider study: Sequencing of bulk RNA from unsorted whole blood was done, without chain pairing. Broader study findings: Private and CD4 specificities were missed by VDJdb matching, which favored anti-spike CD8 responses.

This clonotype was observed many times. Its antigen is still unknown. TCRdb ran MiXCR on the 5' RACE reads and lists one entry per CDR3 protein. Counted here are over 30,000 distinct CDR3 sequences, under 6% occurring once; the ten biggest clones make up 5.3%. Germline loops: CDR1 MGHRA, CDR2 YSYEKL. This CDR3 is built from 16 residues. Losses at the gene ends were 0 bases for V and 6 bases for J; bases not matched to a gene: 7. The clonotype was recovered from an adult who was a healthcare worker with PCR-confirmed SARS-CoV-2 infection or an uninfected control (not recorded which). The material sequenced was whole blood. The rearrangement joins TRBV4-1 to TRBJ1-2; 10 nucleotides match TRBD1. CDR3 coding DNA: TGCGCCAGCAGCCAAGATAGGTCGGACAGGGGGAATGGCTACACCTTC. It specifies CASSQDRSDRGNGYTF.